These 28 T cell receptor beta chains originate from one sample sequenced in a study of T cell changes during pregnancy in multiple sclerosis. TCRdb's copy holds only in-frame clones and misses some; the assay was immunoSEQ multiplex PCR. Among roughly 90,000 clones listed, about 94% were seen once. Sequenced here: peripheral blood, sampled in the third trimester of pregnancy. Receptors originate from a female donor with multiple sclerosis, enrolled in a pregnancy study.

The rearrangement uses TRBV15 and TRBJ2-1; D possibly corresponds to TRBD2 (6 bases). Trimming stripped 0 bases from V and 5 bases from J, with 11 bases between. The length of the CDR3 is 15 residues. Germline CDR1 is LNHNV and CDR2 is YYDKDF (reference sequence). The CDR3 sequence: CATSRDVPGDNEQFF. DNA for the CDR3: TGTGCCACCAGCAGAGATGTCCCGGGGGACAATGAGCAGTTCTTC.

The CDR3 DNA reads TGTGCCAGCAGGATAGCATCCTGGGTCAATCAGCCCCAGCATTTT. This gives the protein CASRIASWVNQPQHF. This sequence joins TRBV6-5 and TRBJ1-5; D is ambiguous. Germline-derived CDR1 and CDR2 are MNHEY and SVGAGI. This CDR3 has 15 amino acids. Between the trimmed V and J ends, which lost 6 bases and 3 bases, there was a span of 15 bases.

A word on this clone: One junction end does not reproduce the germline sequence, and a read error may be involved. Other DNA sequences from this sample encode an identical CDR3 as well. The CDR3 DNA reads as TGTGCTAGCAGCTTAGCCCCAGGCACCGGGGAGCTGTTTTTT. It encodes CASSLAPGTGELFF. This sequence joins TRBV7-7 and TRBJ2-2; D remains ambiguous. Germline V gene lookup returns CDR1 SSHAT and CDR2 FNYEAQ (reference sequence). The CDR3 extends over 14 amino acids.

This rearrangement joins TRBV7-8 to TRBJ2-7; D perhaps matches TRBD1 (7 bases). In germline, CDR1 is SGHVS, CDR2 FQNEAQ. V was clipped by 2 bases and J by 9 bases, with 29 bases between them. The CDR3 covers 18 residues. In DNA, the CDR3 is TGTGCCAGCAGCTTAAGGGACAGAGTCCCGGGACTTGTCTTGTGGCAGTACTTC. Residues: CASSLRDRVPGLVLWQYF.

The J gene is TRBJ2-1, the V gene TRBV9, with D unresolved. Germline CDR1 and CDR2: SGDLS and YYNGEE. The CDR3 length is 13 residues. Between the trimmed V and J ends, which lost 0 bases and 6 bases, there was a span of 7 bases. CDR3 sequence: CASSVGPSNEQFF. The CDR3 nucleotides read TGTGCCAGCAGCGTAGGTCCTTCCAATGAGCAGTTCTTC.

V gene TRBV9 combines with J gene TRBJ2-7; a weak D match, TRBD2 (5 bases). V lost 4 bases to trimming and J lost 4 bases, with 21 bases between them. From germline, CDR1 is SGDLS and CDR2 YYNGEE. The CDR3 consists of 16 residues. CDR3 protein: CASSPLGGSPRYEQYF. The CDR3 DNA reads as TGTGCCAGCAGCCCCTTAGGAGGCTCCCCGAGGTACGAGCAGTACTTC.

This rearrangement joins TRBV11-1 to TRBJ2-7; D is uncertain. This CDR3 is built from 13 residues. Germline CDR1 reads SGHAT; CDR2 reads FQDESV (reference sequence). V lost 2 bases to trimming and J lost 2 bases, with 7 bases between them. CDR3 nucleotide sequence: TGTGCCAGCAGCTTACGCGAGACCTACGAGCAGTACTTC. This gives the protein CASSLRETYEQYF.

This sequence joins TRBV5-1 and TRBJ2-7; a possible D gene is TRBD2 (6 bases). Germline CDR1 is SGHRS and CDR2 is YFSETQ. The CDR3 spans 13 residues. Trimming took off 1 base at V and 5 bases at J, with 10 bases between the two ends. The CDR3 reads CASSLPGSNEQYF. The CDR3 DNA sequence: TGCGCCAGCAGCTTGCCCGGGAGTAACGAGCAGTACTTC.

The genes are TRBV6-5 and TRBJ2-1; D possibly corresponds to TRBD1 (6 bases). Trimming removed 5 bases from V and 8 bases from J, with 19 bases in between. This CDR3 contains 15 residues. Looked up from germline, CDR1 is MNHEY and CDR2 is SVGAGI. CDR3 DNA sequence: TGTGCCAGCAGTCCGCAGGGGACCTCCTATTATGAGCAGTTCTTC. This sequence encodes CASSPQGTSYYEQFF.

The V call is TRBV19, the J call TRBJ2-6; weak D call: TRBD1 (6 bases). Germline V gives CDR1 LNHDA, CDR2 SQIVND (reference sequence). V lost 6 bases and J 1 base, leaving 16 bases between the germline ends. The CDR3 is 17 amino acids. This chain's CDR3 is CASRNAGTPSGANVLTF. The CDR3 nucleotides read TGTGCCAGTAGAAATGCCGGGACACCGTCTGGGGCCAACGTCCTGACTTTC.

This chain connects TRBV28 to TRBJ2-7, with a weak D call TRBD1 (6 bases). CDR3 length: 14 amino acids. Germline values: CDR1 MDHEN, CDR2 SYDVKM. CDR3 loop: CGSAAQGYSYEQYF. DNA of the CDR3: TGTGGGTCAGCCGCACAGGGCTACTCCTACGAGCAGTACTTC.

This clone was seen more than once but under ten times. The chain combines TRBV6-4 with TRBJ2-1, with TRBD1 matching 8 bases. After removal of 0 bases from V and 5 bases from J, the junction contained 6 bases not matched to a gene. Germline CDR1 MRHNA, CDR2 SNTAGT. CDR3 size: 16 residues. CDR3 in amino acids: CASSDSRAGGHNEQFF. The DNA of the CDR3 is TGTGCCAGCAGTGACTCGAGGGCAGGGGGCCACAATGAGCAGTTCTTC.

The rearrangement links TRBV11-2 to TRBJ2-3; 9 nucleotides align to TRBD2. The length of the CDR3 is 16 residues. Per germline, CDR1 SGHAT and CDR2 FQNNGV. J lost 7 bases, V lost 1 base, and 9 bases had no gene match. The DNA of the CDR3 is TGTGCCAGCAGCTTAGCAGTGAGCGGGAGGATTAATACGCAGTATTTT. Its translation: CASSLAVSGRINTQYF. Filled out from reference TRBV11-2 and TRBJ2-3, the complete variable domain reads EAGVAQSPRYKIIEKRQSVAFWCNPISGHATLYWYQQILGQGPKLLIQFQNNGVVDDSQLPKDRFSAERLKGVDSTLKIQPAKLEDSAVYLCASSLAVSGRINTQYFGPGTRLTVL.

This clone was found once. The rearrangement joins TRBV28 to TRBJ2-2; 8 bases match TRBD1. Trimming removed 2 bases from V and 7 bases from J; junction bases left unmatched: 12. CDR1 and CDR2 from the germline V gene are MDHEN and SYDVKM. This CDR3 is 17 amino acids long. CDR3 region: CASSLAGTGKLSGELFF. CDR3 coding DNA: TGTGCCAGCAGTTTAGCTGGGACAGGTAAACTTAGCGGGGAGCTGTTTTTT.

This sequence joins TRBV5-1 and TRBJ2-7; 11 positions agree with TRBD2. This CDR3 region has 17 residues. Trimming at V came to 5 bases and at J to 1 base, leaving 11 bases not matched to a gene. Looked up from germline, CDR1 is SGHRS and CDR2 is YFSETQ. For the CDR3, the DNA is TGCGCCAGCAGGAATCTAGCGGGAGGAGGAAAATCCTACGAGCAGTACTTC. Protein: CASRNLAGGGKSYEQYF.

The chain is built from TRBV7-2 and TRBJ2-7; 9 nucleotides match TRBD1. Germline V gene lookup returns CDR1 SGHTA and CDR2 FQGNSA. CDR3 length: 14 amino acids. Trimming cost V 5 bases and J 0 bases; bases outside gene matches: 2. CDR3 sequence (DNA): TGTGCCAGCAGCGACAGGGGGTACTCCTACGAGCAGTACTTC. It codes for CASSDRGYSYEQYF.

This clone was seen more than once but under ten times. The chain couples TRBV28 to TRBJ1-5; 8 nucleotides agree with TRBD1. This CDR3 spans 17 amino acids. The trim removed 10 bases at V and 2 bases at J, leaving 16 bases unmatched. Germline-derived CDR1 and CDR2 are MDHEN and SYDVKM. DNA for the CDR3: TGTGCCACCCACAGGGGGTCTTCGGGTGGAGGCAATCAGCCCCAGCATTTT. This gives the protein CATHRGSSGGGNQPQHF.

This clone was picked up a small number of times. The rearrangement links TRBV28 to TRBJ1-2; possible D gene TRBD1, 6 bases. CDR3 length equals 14 residues. V lost 7 bases to trimming and J lost 1 base, with 13 bases between them. The germline CDR1 and CDR2 sequences are MDHEN and SYDVKM. The CDR3 region is CASTPQGGNYGYTF. The CDR3 DNA sequence: TGTGCCAGCACCCCGCAAGGGGGTAACTATGGCTACACCTTC.

This clone was detected once. The V call is TRBV11-1, the J call TRBJ2-7; possibly TRBD2 for D (5 bases). Trimming stripped 4 bases from V and 3 bases from J, with 13 bases between. The CDR3 extends over 14 amino acids. Germline-derived CDR1 and CDR2 are SGHAT and FQDESV (reference sequence). Written as DNA, the CDR3 is TGTGCCAGCAGCTCCCCCCCGGGATTCTACGAGCAGTACTTC. Translating it yields CASSSPPGFYEQYF.

The genes are TRBV9 and TRBJ2-1, with 10 bases aligning to TRBD2. This CDR3 contains 17 residues. The V and J ends lost 0 bases and 8 bases, in that order; junction bases with no gene match: 11. The germline gives CDR1 SGDLS, CDR2 YYNGEE. The CDR3 region is CASSVGGLAGVIDEQFF. In DNA form, the CDR3 reads TGTGCCAGCAGCGTAGGAGGGCTAGCGGGAGTGATAGATGAGCAGTTCTTC.

This chain uses TRBV29-1 with TRBJ2-7, with D hard to call. V shed 3 bases and J shed 4 bases, with 13 bases lying between them. The germline V gene encodes CDR1 SQVTM and CDR2 ANQGSEA. The CDR3 length is 13 residues. This CDR3 is CSVEVTSQYEQYF. DNA for the CDR3: TGCAGCGTTGAGGTAACATCTCAATACGAGCAGTACTTC.

The chain links TRBV14 to TRBJ1-1, with D perhaps matching TRBD1 (5 bases). V was pared by 4 bases and J by 4 bases, with 10 bases between. Germline CDR1 SGHDN, CDR2 FVKESK. The CDR3 length is 13 residues. For the CDR3, the DNA is TGTGCCAGCAGCCTCAGGGATTTCACTGAAGCTTTCTTT. It codes for CASSLRDFTEAFF.

The genes are TRBV5-6 and TRBJ2-1; D possibly corresponds to TRBD2 (6 bases). The CDR3 is made up of 16 amino acids. The ends were cut back, 3 bases at V and 8 bases at J, with 21 bases in the middle. The germline CDR1 and CDR2 sequences are SGHDT and YYEEEE. The CDR3 DNA is TGTGCCAGCAGCTGGACCCCCTCGGGAGCCCGGGATGAGCAGTTCTTC. Translating it yields CASSWTPSGARDEQFF.

The V gene is TRBV18, the J gene TRBJ2-1; 10 nucleotides agree with TRBD2. The CDR3 totals 16 residues. Germline V CDR1 and CDR2: KGHSH, LQKENI. J lost 10 bases, V lost 3 bases, and 12 bases had no gene match. CDR3 loop: CASSPGLAATAGEQFF. The CDR3 nucleotides are TGTGCCAGCTCACCCGGACTAGCGGCCACCGCGGGAGAGCAGTTCTTC. Full variable domain (rest looked up from reference TRBV18 and TRBJ2-1): NAGVMQNPRHLVRRRGQEARLRCSPMKGHSHVYWYRQLPEEGLKFMVYLQKENIIDESGMPKERFSAEFPKEGPSILRIQQVVRGDSAAYFCASSPGLAATAGEQFFGPGTRLTVL.

J is TRBJ1-5 and V is TRBV2, with D hard to call. Germline values: CDR1 SNHLY, CDR2 FYNNEI. Trimming took off 1 base at V and 0 bases at J, with 7 bases between the two ends. This CDR3 is 15 amino acids long. CDR3 in amino acids: CASSEGHNSNQPQHF. The CDR3 DNA follows: TGTGCCAGCAGTGAAGGGCACAATAGCAATCAGCCCCAGCATTTT.

The sample holds a few counts of this clone. The rearrangement uses TRBV2 and TRBJ2-7; D might be TRBD1 (6 bases). Germline loops: CDR1 SNHLY, CDR2 FYNNEI. V was shortened by 6 bases and J by 6 bases, with 12 bases between the two germline ends. This CDR3 is 12 amino acids long. This chain's CDR3 is CASRGDIREQYF. The CDR3 DNA sequence: TGTGCCAGCAGAGGGGACATCCGCGAGCAGTACTTC.

The chain links TRBV7-8 to TRBJ1-1; tentatively, D is TRBD1 (5 bases). Germline assignment: CDR1 SGHVS and CDR2 FQNEAQ. Trimming took 1 base from V and 4 from J, leaving 10 bases between them. The CDR3 contains 14 residues. The CDR3 sequence is CASSLVGVRTEAFF. The CDR3 bases are TGTGCCAGCAGCTTAGTAGGGGTTCGCACTGAAGCTTTCTTT.

The count of this clone is one. V usage is TRBV7-9 and J usage is TRBJ2-3, with a possible D match to TRBD2 (6 bases). Deletions cut 3 bases from V and 6 bases from J, with 10 bases between. CDR3 length: 13 amino acids. Germline CDR1 and CDR2: SEHNR and FQNEAQ (reference sequence). The CDR3 loop reads CASSFGEADTQYF. Written as DNA, the CDR3 is TGTGCCAGCAGCTTCGGGGAGGCGGATACGCAGTATTTT.